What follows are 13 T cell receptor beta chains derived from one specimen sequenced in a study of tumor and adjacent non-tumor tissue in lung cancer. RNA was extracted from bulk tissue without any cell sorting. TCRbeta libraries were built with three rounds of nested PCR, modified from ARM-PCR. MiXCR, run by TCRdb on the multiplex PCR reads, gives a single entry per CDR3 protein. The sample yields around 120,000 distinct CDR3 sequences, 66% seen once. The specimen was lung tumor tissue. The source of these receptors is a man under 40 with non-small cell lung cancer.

CDR3 residues: CATSKGSNQETQYF. CDR3 nucleotide sequence: TGTGCCACCAGTAAGGGGTCCAACCAAGAGACCCAGTACTTC. The gene calls are TRBV24-1 and TRBJ2-5, with a weak D call TRBD1 (5 bases). With 6 bases removed from V and 0 bases from J, the gap between germline ends came to 10 bases. The CDR3 has 14 residues. In germline, CDR1 is KGHDR, CDR2 SFDVKD.

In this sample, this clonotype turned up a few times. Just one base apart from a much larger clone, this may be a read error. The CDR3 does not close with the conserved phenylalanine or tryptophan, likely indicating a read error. Here the CDR3 reads CASTGTGGSYEQFL. The DNA for the CDR3 is TGTGCCAGCACCGGGACAGGGGGCAGTTATGAGCAGTTCCTC. The rearrangement links TRBV6-5 to TRBJ2-1; 12 positions agree with TRBD1. The V and J ends lost 7 bases and 8 bases, in that order; junction bases with no gene match: 6. Germline assignment: CDR1 MNHEY and CDR2 SVGAGI. CDR3 length: 14 residues.

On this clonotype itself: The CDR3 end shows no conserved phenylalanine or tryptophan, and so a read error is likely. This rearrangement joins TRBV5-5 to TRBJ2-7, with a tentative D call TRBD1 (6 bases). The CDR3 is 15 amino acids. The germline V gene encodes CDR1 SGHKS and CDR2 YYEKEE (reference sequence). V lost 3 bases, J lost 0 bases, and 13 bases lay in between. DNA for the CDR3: TGTGCCAGCAGCTCCCTTGGGGGCAACTCCTACGAGCAGTACTCC. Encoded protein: CASSSLGGNSYEQYS.

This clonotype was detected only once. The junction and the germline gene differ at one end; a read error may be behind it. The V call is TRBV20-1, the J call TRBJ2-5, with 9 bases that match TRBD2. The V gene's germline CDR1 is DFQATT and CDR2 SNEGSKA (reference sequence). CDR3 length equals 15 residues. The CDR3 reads CSVRAPSSGVETQYF. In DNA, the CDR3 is TGCAGTGTTAGAGCCCCTTCTAGCGGGGTTGAGACCCAGTACTTC.

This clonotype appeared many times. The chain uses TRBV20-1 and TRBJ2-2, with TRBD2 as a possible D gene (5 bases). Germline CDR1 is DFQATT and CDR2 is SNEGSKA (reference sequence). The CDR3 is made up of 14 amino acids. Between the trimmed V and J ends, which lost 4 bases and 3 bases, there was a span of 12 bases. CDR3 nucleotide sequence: TGCAGTGCTAAGGAGGAGTTGTACACCGGGGAGCTGTTTTTT. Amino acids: CSAKEELYTGELFF.

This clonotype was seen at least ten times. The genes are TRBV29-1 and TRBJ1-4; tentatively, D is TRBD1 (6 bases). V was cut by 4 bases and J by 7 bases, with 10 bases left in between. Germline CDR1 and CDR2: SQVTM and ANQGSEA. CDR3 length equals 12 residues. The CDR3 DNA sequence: TGCAGCGTTGTGGGGGGGCGTGAAAAACTGTTTTTT. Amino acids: CSVVGGREKLFF.

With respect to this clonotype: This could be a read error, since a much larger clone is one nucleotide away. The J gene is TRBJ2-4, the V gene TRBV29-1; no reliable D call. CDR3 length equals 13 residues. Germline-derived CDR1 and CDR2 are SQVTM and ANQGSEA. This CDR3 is CIAGSGAKNIQYF. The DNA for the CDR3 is TGCATCGCCGGGTCCGGAGCCAAAAACATTCAGTACTTC.

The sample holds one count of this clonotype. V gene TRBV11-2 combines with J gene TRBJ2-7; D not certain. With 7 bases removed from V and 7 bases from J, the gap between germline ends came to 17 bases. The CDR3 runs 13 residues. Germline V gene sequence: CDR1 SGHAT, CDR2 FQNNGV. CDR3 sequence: CASTKIESHEQYF. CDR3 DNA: TGTGCCAGCACCAAAATCGAGTCACATGAGCAGTACTTC. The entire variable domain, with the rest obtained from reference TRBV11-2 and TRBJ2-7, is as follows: EAGVAQSPRYKIIEKRQSVAFWCNPISGHATLYWYQQILGQGPKLLIQFQNNGVVDDSQLPKDRFSAERLKGVDSTLKIQPAKLEDSAVYLCASTKIESHEQYFGPGTRLTVT.

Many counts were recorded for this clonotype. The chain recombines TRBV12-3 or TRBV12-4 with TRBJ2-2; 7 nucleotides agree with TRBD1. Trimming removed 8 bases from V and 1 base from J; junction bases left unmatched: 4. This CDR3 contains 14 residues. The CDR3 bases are TGTGCCAGCCGGGACAGTGGGAACACCGGGGAGCTGTTTTTT. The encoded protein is CASRDSGNTGELFF.

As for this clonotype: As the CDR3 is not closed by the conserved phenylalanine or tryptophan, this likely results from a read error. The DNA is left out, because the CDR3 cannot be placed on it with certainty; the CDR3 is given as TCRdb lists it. The CDR3 here is CASSPTPDNEHFV. The V call is TRBV11-3, the J call TRBJ2-1. A total of 13 residues make up the CDR3, ends included. Per germline, CDR1 SGHNT and CDR2 YENEEA.

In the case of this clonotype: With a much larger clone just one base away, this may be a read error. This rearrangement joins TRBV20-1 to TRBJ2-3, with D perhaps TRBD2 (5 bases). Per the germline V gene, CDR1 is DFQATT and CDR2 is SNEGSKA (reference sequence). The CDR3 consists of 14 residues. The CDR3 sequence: CSDRDRTVRDTQYF. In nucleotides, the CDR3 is TGCAGTGATAGAGATCGGACTGTGCGAGATACGCAGTATTTT.

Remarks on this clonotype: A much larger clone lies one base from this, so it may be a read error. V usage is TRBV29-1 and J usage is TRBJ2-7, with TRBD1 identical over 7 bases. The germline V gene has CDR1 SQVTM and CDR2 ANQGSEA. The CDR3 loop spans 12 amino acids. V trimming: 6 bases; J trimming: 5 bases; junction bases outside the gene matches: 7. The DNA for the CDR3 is TGCAGCGTCGCCGGACAGGCCCACGAGCAGTACTTC. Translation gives CSVAGQAHEQYF.

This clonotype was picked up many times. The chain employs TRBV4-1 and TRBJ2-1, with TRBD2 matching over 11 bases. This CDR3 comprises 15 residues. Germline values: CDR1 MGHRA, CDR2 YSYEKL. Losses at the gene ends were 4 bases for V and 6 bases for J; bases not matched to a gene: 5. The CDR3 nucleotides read TGCGCCAGCAGCCTGTCTAGCGGGGGGCCCAATGAGCAGTTCTTC. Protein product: CASSLSSGGPNEQFF.